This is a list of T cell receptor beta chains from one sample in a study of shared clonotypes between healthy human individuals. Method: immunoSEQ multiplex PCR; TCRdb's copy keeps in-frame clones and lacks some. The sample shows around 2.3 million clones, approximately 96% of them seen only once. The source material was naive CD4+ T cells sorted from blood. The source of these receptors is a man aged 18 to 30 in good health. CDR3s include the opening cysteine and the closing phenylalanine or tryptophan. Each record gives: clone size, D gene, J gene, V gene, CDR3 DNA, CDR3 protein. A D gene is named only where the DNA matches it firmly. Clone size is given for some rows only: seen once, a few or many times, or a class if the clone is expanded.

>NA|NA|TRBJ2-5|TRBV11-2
TGTGCCAGCAGCTCAGGGGGACTGTCAGGCGAGACCCAGTACTTC
CASSSGGLSGETQYF
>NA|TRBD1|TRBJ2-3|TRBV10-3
TGTGCCATCAGTGAAGCCCAGGGGGCCGGGACAGATACGCAGTATTTT
CAISEAQGAGTDTQYF
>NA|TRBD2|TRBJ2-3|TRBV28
TGTGCCAGCAGTTCCGGGACTAGCGGCACAGATACGCAGTATTTT
CASSSGTSGTDTQYF
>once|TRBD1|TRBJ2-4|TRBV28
TGTGCCAGCAGTTTCAGGGACAGCATTCAGTACTTC
CASSFRDSIQYF
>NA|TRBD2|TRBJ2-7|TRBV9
TGTGCCAGCAGCGTAGATAGCGGGTCCTTCTCCTACGAGCAGTACTTC
CASSVDSGSFSYEQYF
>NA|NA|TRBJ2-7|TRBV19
TGTGCCAGTAGTAATCTCCTGACCCCAGACGGGTTCTCCTACGAGCAGTACTTC
CASSNLLTPDGFSYEQYF
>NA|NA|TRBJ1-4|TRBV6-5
TGTGCCAGCAGTTACTCGGCCGGGACTAATGAAAAACTGTTTTTT
CASSYSAGTNEKLFF
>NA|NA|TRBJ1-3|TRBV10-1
TGCGCCAGCAGTATGGGATCTGGAAACACCATATATTTT
CASSMGSGNTIYF
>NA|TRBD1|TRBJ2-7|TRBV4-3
TGCGCCAGCAGCCCCGGACAGGGGATGAGCTACGAGCAGTACTTC
CASSPGQGMSYEQYF
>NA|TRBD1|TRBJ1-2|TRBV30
TGTGCCTGGGGAGACAGGGGCCGTGGCTACACCTTC
CAWGDRGRGYTF
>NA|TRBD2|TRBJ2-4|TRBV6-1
TGTGCCAGCAGTGAAGTAGAGGTGACTAGCAGAAACATTCAGTACTTC
CASSEVEVTSRNIQYF
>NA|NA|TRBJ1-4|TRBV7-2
TGTGCCAGCAGCCCAGGGTTTGCTAATGAAAAACTGTTTTTT
CASSPGFANEKLFF
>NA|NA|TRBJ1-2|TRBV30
TGTGCCTGGGACCCAAAGGACTATGGCTACACCTTC
CAWDPKDYGYTF
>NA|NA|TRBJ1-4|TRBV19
TGTGCCAGTGGCAACCGACAGTTTGTGTTTTTT
CASGNRQFVFF
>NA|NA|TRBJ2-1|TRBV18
TGTGCCAGCTCACCAGGGTTAACGGACAATGAGCAGTTCTTC
CASSPGLTDNEQFF
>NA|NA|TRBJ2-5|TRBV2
TGTGCCAGCACCGCCGTGGCTAAGCAAGAGACCCAGTACTTC
CASTAVAKQETQYF
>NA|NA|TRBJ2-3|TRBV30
TGTGCCTGGAGCGCAGGGGGGCCTTGGGATACGCAGTATTTT
CAWSAGGPWDTQYF
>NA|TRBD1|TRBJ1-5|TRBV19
TGTGCCAGTAGTATTTCCCGGGACAGGAGCAATCAGCCCCAGCATTTT
CASSISRDRSNQPQHF
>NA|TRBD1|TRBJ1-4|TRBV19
TGTGCCAGTAGCCCACCGGGACAGGGAGAAAAACTGTTTTTT
CASSPPGQGEKLFF
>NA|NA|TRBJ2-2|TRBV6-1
TGTGCCAGCAGTGACACGCGGCGATGGGCAACCACCGGGGAGCTGTTTTTT
CASSDTRRWATTGELFF
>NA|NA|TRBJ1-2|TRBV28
TGTGCCAGCAGTTCCACAGGGAGGGGACGCGGCTACACCTTC
CASSSTGRGRGYTF